The present TCR beta chain was sequenced within a study of blood T cells in healthy people across ages. Study-wide points: Older age coincided with a roughly linear decline in TCR beta diversity per million T cells. Estimated diversity across one million T cells was deemed an underestimate.

As regards this clonotype: Its antigen is not identified.

A second PCR of about 6 to 12 cycles used a sample-barcoded 5' primer and a J-beta primer mix. Unique molecular identifiers of 12 random nucleotides labeled each cDNA. TCRdb used MiXCR to reprocess the 5' RACE reads, holding one entry per CDR3 protein. This table has hundreds of thousands of distinct CDR3 sequences, roughly 52% appearing once. CDR1 and CDR2 from the germline V gene are DFQATT and SNEGSKA (reference sequence). V gave up 3 bases and J gave up 1 base, with 11 bases separating them. CDR3 size: 14 residues. Specimen: blood. This sequence joins TRBV20-1 and TRBJ2-3; possibly TRBD2 for D (6 bases). This TCR derives from a man aged 25 to 40 in good health. The chain's CDR3 is CSASMAGRTDTQYF. DNA of the CDR3: TGCAGTGCTAGCATGGCGGGGCGCACAGATACGCAGTATTTT.